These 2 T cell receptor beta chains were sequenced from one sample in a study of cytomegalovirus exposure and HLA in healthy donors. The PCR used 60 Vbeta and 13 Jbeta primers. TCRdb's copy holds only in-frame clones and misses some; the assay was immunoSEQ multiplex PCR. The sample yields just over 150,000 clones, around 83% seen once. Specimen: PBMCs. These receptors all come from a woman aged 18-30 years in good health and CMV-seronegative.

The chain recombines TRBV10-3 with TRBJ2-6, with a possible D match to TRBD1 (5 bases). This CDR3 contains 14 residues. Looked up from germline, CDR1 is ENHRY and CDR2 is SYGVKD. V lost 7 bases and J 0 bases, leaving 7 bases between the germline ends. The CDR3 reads CAIKQDSGANVLTF. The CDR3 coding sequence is TGTGCCATCAAACAGGACTCTGGGGCCAACGTCCTGACTTTC.

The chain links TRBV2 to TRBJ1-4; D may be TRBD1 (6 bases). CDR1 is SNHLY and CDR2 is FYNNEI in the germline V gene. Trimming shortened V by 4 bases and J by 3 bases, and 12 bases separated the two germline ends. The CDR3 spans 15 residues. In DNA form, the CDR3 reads TGTGCCAGCAGTGGAGGGGGGGTAGCTAATGAAAAACTGTTTTTT. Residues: CASSGGGVANEKLFF.